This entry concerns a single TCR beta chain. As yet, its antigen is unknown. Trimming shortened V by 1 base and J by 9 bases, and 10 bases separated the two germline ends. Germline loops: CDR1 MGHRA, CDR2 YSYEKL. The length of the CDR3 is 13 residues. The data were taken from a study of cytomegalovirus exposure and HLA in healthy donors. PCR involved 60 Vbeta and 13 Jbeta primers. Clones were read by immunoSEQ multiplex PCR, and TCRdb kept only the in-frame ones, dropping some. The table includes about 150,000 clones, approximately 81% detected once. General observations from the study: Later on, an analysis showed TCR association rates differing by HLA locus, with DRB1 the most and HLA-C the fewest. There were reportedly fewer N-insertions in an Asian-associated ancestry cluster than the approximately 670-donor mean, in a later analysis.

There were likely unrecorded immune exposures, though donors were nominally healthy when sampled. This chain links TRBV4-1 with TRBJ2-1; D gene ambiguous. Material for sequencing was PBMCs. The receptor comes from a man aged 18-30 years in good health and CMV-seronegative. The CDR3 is CASSQVDSPEQFF. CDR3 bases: TGCGCCAGCAGCCAAGTCGACTCCCCTGAGCAGTTCTTC.